Below are 29 T cell receptor beta chains sequenced from a single sample in a study of graft-versus-host responses after intestinal transplantation. No antigen has been assigned to these receptors. This table comes from immunoSEQ multiplex PCR, and its TCRdb copy is limited to in-frame clones, with some not included. Among about 88,000 clones listed, about 95% were seen once. The sequences come from unstimulated CD4+ T cells sorted from spleen or lymph node cells, collected before transplant. The receptors stem from a human donor who was the organ donor for an intestinal transplant.

DNA for the CDR3: TGCGCCAGCAGCTTGGGAGGTTATAGCAATCAGCCCCAGCATTTT. This codes for CASSLGGYSNQPQHF. This chain links TRBV5-1 with TRBJ1-5; D uncertain. The CDR3 has 15 residues. Looked up from germline, CDR1 is SGHRS and CDR2 is YFSETQ. Trimming removed 0 bases from V and 0 bases from J, with 7 bases in between.

The gene calls are TRBV12-5 and TRBJ2-3; no clear D gene. The germline CDR1 and CDR2 sequences are LGHNT and FRNRAP. The length of the CDR3 is 12 residues. V lost 4 bases and J 4 bases, leaving 6 bases between the germline ends. CDR3 sequence (DNA): TGTGCTAGTGGTTCTGAGTCAGATACGCAGTATTTT. Its translation is CASGSESDTQYF.

This clone showed up just once. This chain connects TRBV5-6 to TRBJ2-7, with 7 bases matching TRBD2. V shed 0 bases, J shed 6 bases, and the junction held 3 bases outside the gene matches. This CDR3 contains 13 residues. CDR1 and CDR2 (germline): SGHDT, YYEEEE. The CDR3 here is CASSLERGGEQYF. The CDR3 DNA reads TGTGCCAGCAGCTTGGAGCGGGGTGGCGAGCAGTACTTC.

The V call is TRBV6-4, the J call TRBJ1-1; no firm D call. The CDR3 runs 16 residues. The V end was cut by 6 bases, the J end by 4 bases, with 21 bases between. Germline CDR1 is MRHNA and CDR2 is SNTAGT. The CDR3 sequence: CASSPRPVSGRTEAFF. In nucleotides, the CDR3 is TGTGCCAGCAGCCCCAGGCCCGTTTCGGGTCGCACTGAAGCTTTCTTT.

The rearrangement links TRBV6-6 to TRBJ1-6; 7 bases agree with TRBD1. This CDR3 comprises 15 residues. V shed 0 bases, J shed 6 bases, and the junction held 2 bases outside the gene matches. Germline V gene sequence: CDR1 MNHNY, CDR2 SVGAGI (reference sequence). The CDR3 protein is CASSYSRGPNSPLHF. The CDR3 DNA reads TGTGCCAGCAGTTACTCGAGGGGGCCTAATTCACCCCTCCACTTT.

This sequence joins TRBV11-1 and TRBJ2-2; no reliable D call. CDR1 SGHAT and CDR2 FQDESV come from the germline V gene (reference sequence). There are 14 residues in the CDR3. V was pared by 6 bases and J by 1 base, with 9 bases between. CDR3: CASRSRWNTGELFF. In DNA form, the CDR3 reads TGTGCCAGCAGATCCAGGTGGAACACCGGGGAGCTGTTTTTT.

The chain carries TRBV9 and TRBJ2-3; 9 nucleotides align to TRBD1. This CDR3 contains 16 residues. The ends lost 4 bases at V and 1 base at J; junction bases unmatched: 7. Germline-derived CDR1 and CDR2 are SGDLS and YYNGEE. This CDR3 reads CASSSTGTGRTDTQYF. The CDR3 DNA sequence: TGTGCCAGCAGCTCTACCGGGACAGGGCGCACAGATACGCAGTATTTT.

The V call is TRBV27, the J call TRBJ1-5; TRBD1 is a possible D gene (6 bases). The V end lost 8 bases, the J end lost 2 bases, and 16 bases lay between the germline ends. Looked up from germline, CDR1 is MNHEY and CDR2 is SMNVEV (reference sequence). This CDR3 contains 15 residues. The CDR3 spells CASRSLQGGNQPQHF. In nucleotides, the CDR3 is TGTGCCAGCCGCTCATTACAGGGAGGCAATCAGCCCCAGCATTTT.

Of note for this clone: This same CDR3 is encoded by further DNA sequences in the sample. This sequence joins TRBV9 and TRBJ1-2; D remains ambiguous. The CDR3 has 12 amino acids. Germline CDR1 reads SGDLS; CDR2 reads YYNGEE. V lost 0 bases to trimming and J lost 2 bases, with 2 bases between them. In DNA, the CDR3 is TGTGCCAGCAGCGTAGCAAACTATGGCTACACCTTC. It codes for CASSVANYGYTF.

The chain recombines TRBV18 with TRBJ2-7, with D unresolved. Germline V gives CDR1 KGHSH, CDR2 LQKENI. The CDR3 is 19 amino acids. The V and J ends lost 2 bases and 4 bases respectively, with 27 bases between them. The CDR3 protein is CASSPTTLSSVQSSYEQYF. In DNA, the CDR3 is TGTGCCAGCTCACCAACGACCTTATCTTCGGTCCAGTCCTCATACGAGCAGTACTTC.

This clone has a single count. The chain links TRBV30 to TRBJ1-3; the D gene is possibly TRBD1 (6 bases). Germline assignment: CDR1 GTSNPN and CDR2 SVGIG (reference sequence). CDR3 size: 15 residues. Trimming pared 0 bases from V and 1 base from J, leaving 10 bases between. The CDR3 region has the DNA TGTGCCTGGAGTGTTGTGACAGGTTCTGGAAACACCATATATTTT. Translation gives CAWSVVTGSGNTIYF.

The rearrangement joins TRBV14 to TRBJ2-3; 7 bases are shared with TRBD1. The ends lost 2 bases at V and 1 base at J; junction bases unmatched: 6. The germline V gene has CDR1 SGHDN and CDR2 FVKESK. CDR3 length: 16 amino acids. For the CDR3, the DNA is TGTGCCAGCAGCCAACCATGGGACAGCCGCACAGATACGCAGTATTTT. It encodes CASSQPWDSRTDTQYF.

This chain links TRBV7-9 with TRBJ2-7; 7 bases are shared with TRBD1. Trimming removed 3 bases from V and 3 bases from J; junction bases left unmatched: 2. Germline V gene sequence: CDR1 SEHNR, CDR2 FQNEAQ (reference sequence). The CDR3 runs 13 residues. In DNA, the CDR3 is TGTGCCAGCAGCTTGGGACAGAACTACGAGCAGTACTTC. Protein: CASSLGQNYEQYF.

The chain employs TRBV21-1 and TRBJ2-7. TRBV21-1 is labeled a pseudogene. The CDR3 totals 13 residues. The CDR3 reads CASSRPPSYEQYF. The CDR3 coding sequence is TGTGCCAGCAGCAGACCCCCCTCCTACGAGCAGTACTTC.

The rearrangement uses TRBV5-1 and TRBJ1-4; D unclear. This CDR3 has 14 amino acids. Germline CDR1 SGHRS, CDR2 YFSETQ. V lost 0 bases and J lost 4, with 7 bases in between. This CDR3 is CASSLGTDNEKLFF. CDR3 coding DNA: TGCGCCAGCAGCTTGGGCACAGATAATGAAAAACTGTTTTTT. The whole variable domain, remainder taken from reference TRBV5-1 and TRBJ1-4, is KAGVTQTPRYLIKTRGQQVTLSCSPISGHRSVSWYQQTPGQGLQFLFEYFSETQRNKGNFPGRFSGRQFSNSRSEMNVSTLELGDSALYLCASSLGTDNEKLFFGSGTQLSVL.

This clone was seen once. The chain is built from TRBV18 and TRBJ2-5, with D possibly TRBD1 on 5 matching bases. This CDR3 has 13 amino acids. Trimming removed 3 bases from V and 5 bases from J, with 10 bases in between. Germline V gene data show CDR1 as KGHSH and CDR2 as LQKENI. CDR3 in DNA: TGTGCCAGCTCACCTCCAGGGTCGGAGACCCAGTACTTC. Its translation: CASSPPGSETQYF.

This rearrangement joins TRBV11-3 to TRBJ2-2, with D uncertain. The CDR3 contains 11 residues. Germline lookup yields CDR1 SGHNT and CDR2 YENEEA. V was cut by 1 base and J by 6 bases, with 0 bases left in between. The CDR3 spells CASSLAGELFF. The CDR3 DNA reads as TGTGCCAGCAGCTTAGCCGGGGAGCTGTTTTTT.

In its sample, this clone was seen once. V gene TRBV19 combines with J gene TRBJ1-2; no definite D call. This CDR3 contains 13 residues. Germline CDR1 LNHDA, CDR2 SQIVND (reference sequence). The V end was cut by 3 bases, the J end by 4 bases, with 9 bases between. As DNA, the CDR3 is TGTGCCAGTAGTATGGGCCAGACCTATGGCTACACCTTC. Encoded protein: CASSMGQTYGYTF.

The chain recombines TRBV7-9 with TRBJ1-1; D ambiguous. CDR1 is SEHNR and CDR2 is FQNEAQ in the germline V gene (reference sequence). The CDR3 is 12 residues long. The V end lost 2 bases, the J end lost 6 bases, and 7 bases lay between the germline ends. The CDR3 region has the DNA TGTGCCAGCAGCTTACAAGGGTCTGAAGCTTTCTTT. This sequence encodes CASSLQGSEAFF. Complete variable domain (other parts from reference TRBV7-9 and TRBJ1-1): DTGVSQNPRHKITKRGQNVTFRCDPISEHNRLYWYRQTLGQGPEFLTYFQNEAQLEKSRLLSDRFSAERPKGSFSTLEIQRTEQGDSAMYLCASSLQGSEAFFGQGTRLTVV.

The rearrangement uses TRBV4-1 and TRBJ2-2; 8 positions match TRBD2. The trim removed 1 base at V and 2 bases at J, leaving 9 bases unmatched. Germline V gene sequence: CDR1 MGHRA, CDR2 YSYEKL. CDR3 length equals 18 residues. The CDR3: CASSQVPGGLYNTGELFF. CDR3 nucleotides: TGCGCCAGCAGCCAAGTTCCGGGGGGGTTATATAACACCGGGGAGCTGTTTTTT.

This clone has just a few counts. The chain has TRBV5-1 and TRBJ1-1; tentative D call: TRBD1 (5 bases). The V end was cut by 0 bases, the J end by 4 bases, with 10 bases between. The CDR3 consists of 14 residues. Germline loops: CDR1 SGHRS, CDR2 YFSETQ. The CDR3 DNA reads TGCGCCAGCAGCTTGGCTACGGGGGGCACTGAAGCTTTCTTT. This sequence encodes CASSLATGGTEAFF.

The gene calls are TRBV6-1 and TRBJ1-6; the D is unclear. The CDR3 consists of 15 residues. Germline V gene data show CDR1 as MNHNS and CDR2 as SASEGT. The V gene lost 6 bases and the J gene lost 5 bases, with 14 bases spanning the gap. CDR3 DNA sequence: TGTGCCAGCAGCCTATTGGGCAGAGATAATTCACCCCTCCACTTT. Protein product: CASSLLGRDNSPLHF.

The V and J genes are TRBV4-3 and TRBJ1-1; a weak D match, TRBD1 (6 bases). V was trimmed by 0 bases and J by 6 bases, leaving 14 bases between them. CDR3 length: 15 residues. Germline CDR1 is LGHNA and CDR2 is YSLEER. CDR3 residues: CASSQEPGAMAEAFF. In DNA form, the CDR3 reads TGCGCCAGCAGCCAAGAGCCGGGGGCGATGGCTGAAGCTTTCTTT.

The chain combines TRBV30 with TRBJ2-1; 7 nucleotides match TRBD2. Germline V gives CDR1 GTSNPN, CDR2 SVGIG (reference sequence). This CDR3 contains 15 residues. V trimming: 0 bases; J trimming: 10 bases; junction bases outside the gene matches: 12. The CDR3 loop reads CAWSVGRGYSREQFF. CDR3 in DNA: TGTGCCTGGAGTGTAGGGCGGGGGTACTCCAGGGAGCAGTTCTTC.

The CDR3 DNA follows: TGTGCCAGCAGCTCCTCTTTCCCTCCCTACGAGCAGTACTTC. Translated, it gives CASSSSFPPYEQYF. The rearrangement uses TRBV7-6 and TRBJ2-7; D not resolved. The V gene's germline CDR1 is SGHVS and CDR2 FNYEAQ. V was clipped by 4 bases and J by 2 bases, with 12 bases between them. The length of the CDR3 is 14 residues.

Here the CDR3 reads CASGPARGFSSRGVTDTQYF. The CDR3 DNA is TGTGCTAGTGGTCCCGCTAGGGGGTTTTCGTCGCGGGGGGTCACAGATACGCAGTATTTT. The chain links TRBV12-5 to TRBJ2-3, with 8 nucleotides matching TRBD2. The CDR3 extends over 20 amino acids. The ends lost 5 bases at V and 2 bases at J; junction bases unmatched: 21. Germline CDR1 is LGHNT and CDR2 is FRNRAP.

The chain combines TRBV18 with TRBJ2-7, with TRBD1 matching 8 bases. Germline lookup yields CDR1 KGHSH and CDR2 LQKENI. The CDR3 runs 14 residues. V lost 5 bases, J lost 1 base, and 4 bases stayed unmatched. The CDR3 nucleotides are TGTGCCAGCTCAGGGACAGGTGCATCCTACGAGCAGTACTTC. Its translation is CASSGTGASYEQYF.

This rearrangement joins TRBV5-1 to TRBJ2-3, with 10 positions matching TRBD1. CDR1 is SGHRS, CDR2 YFSETQ, per germline. The CDR3 contains 15 residues. V trimming: 4 bases; J trimming: 1 base; junction bases outside the gene matches: 3. CDR3: CASSAGTGGTDTQYF. In DNA, the CDR3 is TGCGCCAGCAGCGCCGGGACAGGGGGCACAGATACGCAGTATTTT.

This chain uses TRBV4-2 with TRBJ2-1; the match to TRBD2 covers 10 bases. This CDR3 spans 16 amino acids. The V and J ends lost 0 bases and 7 bases, in that order; junction bases with no gene match: 6. Germline CDR1 is LGHNA and CDR2 is YNFKEQ. CDR3 loop: CASSQEASGGRNEQFF. CDR3 DNA: TGTGCCAGCAGCCAAGAAGCTAGCGGGGGTAGGAATGAGCAGTTCTTC.